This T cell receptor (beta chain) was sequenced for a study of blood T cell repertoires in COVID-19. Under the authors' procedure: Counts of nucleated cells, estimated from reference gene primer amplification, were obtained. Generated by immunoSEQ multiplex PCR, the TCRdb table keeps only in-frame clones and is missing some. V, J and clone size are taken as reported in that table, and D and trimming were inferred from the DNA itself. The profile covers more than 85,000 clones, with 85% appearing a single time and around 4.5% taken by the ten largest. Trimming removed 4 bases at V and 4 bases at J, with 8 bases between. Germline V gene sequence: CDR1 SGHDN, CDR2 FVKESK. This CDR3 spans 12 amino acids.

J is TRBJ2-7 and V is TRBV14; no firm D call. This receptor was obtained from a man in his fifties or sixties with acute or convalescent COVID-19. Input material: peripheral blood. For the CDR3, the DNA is TGTGCCAGCAGCCTAAGCCTTTACGAGCAGTACTTC. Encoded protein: CASSLSLYEQYF. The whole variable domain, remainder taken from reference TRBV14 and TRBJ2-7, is EAGVTQFPSHSVIEKGQTVTLRCDPISGHDNLYWYRRVMGKEIKFLLHFVKESKQDESGMPNNRFLAERTGGTYSTLKVQPAELEDSGVYFCASSLSLYEQYFGPGTRLTVT.